This is a list of T cell receptor beta chains from one sample in a study of blood T cell repertoires in COVID-19. Some clones are missing from TCRdb's copy, which holds only in-frame ones; the method was immunoSEQ multiplex PCR. Of 170,000 or so clones listed, 85% to 90% are singletons. The sample taken for sequencing was peripheral blood. These receptors originate from a woman in her 70s with COVID-19, enrolled during active disease. Each CDR3 is given with its conserved first and last residue. D genes are given only for firm matches. Size tells how often a clone was seen (once, few, many) or the class of an expanded clone, and some rows leave it out.

len: 16
j_gene: TRBJ1-2
abundance: -
v_gene: TRBV7-2
d_gene: TRBD1
CDR3nt: TGTGCCAGCAGCTTGGAGACAGGGGGGCGTTATAGGGGCTACACCTTC
CDR3aa: CASSLETGGRYRGYTF

len: 14
j_gene: TRBJ1-6
abundance: few
v_gene: TRBV7-2
d_gene: TRBD1
CDR3nt: TGTGCCAGCAGTCAATGGACAGGGGAGTCACCCCTCCACTTT
CDR3aa: CASSQWTGESPLHF

len: 13
j_gene: TRBJ2-7
abundance: -
v_gene: TRBV5-4
d_gene: -
CDR3nt: TGTGCCAGCAGCTTGCAGGGCCCCTACGAGCAGTACTTC
CDR3aa: CASSLQGPYEQYF

len: 13
j_gene: TRBJ2-1
abundance: -
v_gene: TRBV6-5
d_gene: TRBD2
CDR3nt: TGTGCCAGCAGTTACTCGAATGGCGGGAGACAGTTCTTC
CDR3aa: CASSYSNGGRQFF

len: 17
j_gene: TRBJ1-5
abundance: -
v_gene: TRBV5-8
d_gene: -
CDR3nt: TGTGCCAGCAGCAATCAGGGTTCGAGTAATAGCAATCAGCCCCAGCATTTT
CDR3aa: CASSNQGSSNSNQPQHF

len: 15
j_gene: TRBJ2-7
abundance: once
v_gene: TRBV3-1/TRBV3-2
d_gene: -
CDR3nt: TGTGCCAGCAGCCAGGGGAGCCTACTATCCTACGAGCAGTACTTC
CDR3aa: CASSQGSLLSYEQYF

len: 16
j_gene: TRBJ1-6
abundance: once
v_gene: TRBV5-6
d_gene: -
CDR3nt: TGTGCCAGCAGCCTGGGTAGGGGCCGGTTAGATCAACCCCTCCACTTT
CDR3aa: CASSLGRGRLDQPLHF

len: 14
j_gene: TRBJ1-2
abundance: -
v_gene: TRBV27
d_gene: TRBD1
CDR3nt: TGTGCCAGCAGTTTGGGACAGGGAAACTATGGCTACACCTTC
CDR3aa: CASSLGQGNYGYTF

len: 14
j_gene: TRBJ1-1
abundance: -
v_gene: TRBV28
d_gene: -
CDR3nt: TGTGCCAGCACCCTCGCAGGGTGGAACACTGAAGCTTTCTTT
CDR3aa: CASTLAGWNTEAFF

len: 14
j_gene: TRBJ1-1
abundance: -
v_gene: TRBV5-1
d_gene: -
CDR3nt: TGCGCCAGCAGCTTGGCTGCGACAGCCAATGAAGCTTTCTTT
CDR3aa: CASSLAATANEAFF

len: 14
j_gene: TRBJ2-7
abundance: -
v_gene: TRBV7-9
d_gene: -
CDR3nt: TGTGCCAGCAGCCTTAGCGGAAGAACCTACGAGCAGTACTTC
CDR3aa: CASSLSGRTYEQYF

len: 19
j_gene: TRBJ1-4
abundance: -
v_gene: TRBV13
d_gene: TRBD1
CDR3nt: TGTGCCAGCAGCCCGAGAGGGACAGGGGTCCGTGCAACTAATGAAAAACTGTTTTTT
CDR3aa: CASSPRGTGVRATNEKLFF

len: 17
j_gene: TRBJ1-4
abundance: -
v_gene: TRBV7-8
d_gene: -
CDR3nt: TGTGCCAGCAGCGCAGGACAGCCTTTCCCAACTAATGAAAAACTGTTTTTT
CDR3aa: CASSAGQPFPTNEKLFF

len: 16
j_gene: TRBJ1-3
abundance: -
v_gene: TRBV7-2
d_gene: -
CDR3nt: TGTGCCAGCAGCTTAGTAGCAGGGTTTACTGGAAACACCATATATTTT
CDR3aa: CASSLVAGFTGNTIYF

len: 17
j_gene: TRBJ2-2
abundance: -
v_gene: TRBV4-2
d_gene: TRBD2
CDR3nt: TGTGCCAGCAGCCATCGGGAGCGGGAGATCGACACCGGGGAGCTGTTTTTT
CDR3aa: CASSHREREIDTGELFF

len: 13
j_gene: TRBJ1-1
abundance: -
v_gene: TRBV25-1
d_gene: -
CDR3nt: TGTGCCAGCAGTGACAACACCGGGACAGAAGCTTTCTTT
CDR3aa: CASSDNTGTEAFF

len: 14
j_gene: TRBJ2-7
abundance: -
v_gene: TRBV11-3
d_gene: TRBD1
CDR3nt: TGTGCCAGCAGCACAAGGACAGGAGCCTACGAGCAGTACTTC
CDR3aa: CASSTRTGAYEQYF

len: 13
j_gene: TRBJ1-2
abundance: -
v_gene: TRBV28
d_gene: -
CDR3nt: TGTGCCAGCAGTTTCGGGGGAGGCTATGGCTACACCTTC
CDR3aa: CASSFGGGYGYTF

len: 17
j_gene: TRBJ1-6
abundance: -
v_gene: TRBV19
d_gene: TRBD1
CDR3nt: TGTGCCAGTAGTTTGAAGGGGGCGCTTTCCGTGAATTCACCCCTCCACTTT
CDR3aa: CASSLKGALSVNSPLHF

len: 15
j_gene: TRBJ2-1
abundance: -
v_gene: TRBV6-4
d_gene: TRBD2
CDR3nt: TGTGCCAGCAGTGACGTTCCGGGAGGGCCCAATGAGCAGTTCTTC
CDR3aa: CASSDVPGGPNEQFF

len: 16
j_gene: TRBJ1-1
abundance: -
v_gene: TRBV15
d_gene: -
CDR3nt: TGTGCCACCAGCAGACTTGAAGGGGGATGGGACACTGAAGCTTTCTTT
CDR3aa: CATSRLEGGWDTEAFF

len: 15
j_gene: TRBJ1-2
abundance: -
v_gene: TRBV7-9
d_gene: -
CDR3nt: TGTGCCAGCAGCCCAAGTCACGAGGGTGGCTATGGCTACACCTTC
CDR3aa: CASSPSHEGGYGYTF

len: 15
j_gene: TRBJ1-2
abundance: -
v_gene: TRBV19
d_gene: TRBD1
CDR3nt: TGTGCCAGTACCGGACAGGGGGCGAGGGTCTATGGCTACACCTTC
CDR3aa: CASTGQGARVYGYTF

len: 13
j_gene: TRBJ2-5
abundance: few
v_gene: TRBV7-9
d_gene: TRBD1
CDR3nt: TGTGCCACCTTGGACAGGGTGGGAGAGACCCAGTACTTC
CDR3aa: CATLDRVGETQYF

len: 15
j_gene: TRBJ2-3
abundance: once
v_gene: TRBV5-5
d_gene: TRBD1
CDR3nt: TGTGCCAGCAGCTTCCGGGACAGTAGAGGGGATACGCAGTATTTT
CDR3aa: CASSFRDSRGDTQYF

len: 13
j_gene: TRBJ2-7
abundance: -
v_gene: TRBV12-3/TRBV12-4
d_gene: -
CDR3nt: TGTGCCAGCAGTTTGGAGGGGACCCGCGAGCAGTACTTC
CDR3aa: CASSLEGTREQYF

len: 13
j_gene: TRBJ2-1
abundance: -
v_gene: TRBV19
d_gene: TRBD1
CDR3nt: TGTGCCAGTAGTTACCAGGGGGCAAATGAGCAGTTCTTC
CDR3aa: CASSYQGANEQFF

len: 18
j_gene: TRBJ2-7
abundance: -
v_gene: TRBV5-8
d_gene: TRBD2
CDR3nt: TGTGCCAGCAGCCTAAAAGGACTAGCGGGAGGCTCAGCCTACGAGCAGTACTTC
CDR3aa: CASSLKGLAGGSAYEQYF

len: 12
j_gene: TRBJ1-3
abundance: -
v_gene: TRBV3-1/TRBV3-2
d_gene: -
CDR3nt: TGTGCCAGCAGCCAAGCGGGAAACACCATATATTTT
CDR3aa: CASSQAGNTIYF

len: 14
j_gene: TRBJ2-1
abundance: -
v_gene: TRBV5-4
d_gene: TRBD2
CDR3nt: TGTGCCAGCAGCTCGGGGCTAGCGGGATTTGAGCAGTTCTTC
CDR3aa: CASSSGLAGFEQFF

len: 14
j_gene: TRBJ2-7
abundance: -
v_gene: TRBV27
d_gene: TRBD1
CDR3nt: TGTGCCAGCAGTCCCGACAGGGGGCGATCCGAGCAGTACTTC
CDR3aa: CASSPDRGRSEQYF

len: 14
j_gene: TRBJ2-1
abundance: -
v_gene: TRBV5-1
d_gene: TRBD2
CDR3nt: TGCGCCAGCCGCCTAGCGGGAGCCTACAATGAGCAGTTCTTC
CDR3aa: CASRLAGAYNEQFF

len: 14
j_gene: TRBJ1-4
abundance: -
v_gene: TRBV15
d_gene: TRBD1
CDR3nt: TGTGCCACCAGCACAGGACAGGGCGGTGAAAAACTGTTTTTT
CDR3aa: CATSTGQGGEKLFF

len: 14
j_gene: TRBJ2-3
abundance: -
v_gene: TRBV7-2
d_gene: -
CDR3nt: TGTGCCAGCAGCCTTAGCGCGAACACAGATACGCAGTATTTT
CDR3aa: CASSLSANTDTQYF

len: 14
j_gene: TRBJ2-3
abundance: -
v_gene: TRBV7-2
d_gene: TRBD1
CDR3nt: TGTGCCAGCAGCCTCGGACAGGCCACAGATACGCAGTATTTT
CDR3aa: CASSLGQATDTQYF

len: 14
j_gene: TRBJ1-2
abundance: -
v_gene: TRBV28
d_gene: TRBD1
CDR3nt: TGTGCCAGCAGTGATGTACAGGGGCTTGGTGGCTACACCTTC
CDR3aa: CASSDVQGLGGYTF

len: 14
j_gene: TRBJ1-1
abundance: -
v_gene: TRBV9
d_gene: TRBD1
CDR3nt: TGTGCCAGCAGCCCCGGGACAGTACTCACTGAAGCTTTCTTT
CDR3aa: CASSPGTVLTEAFF

len: 16
j_gene: TRBJ1-3
abundance: -
v_gene: TRBV28
d_gene: -
CDR3nt: TGTGCCAGCAGTCCCCCAGACAGCCACTCTGGAAACACCATATATTTT
CDR3aa: CASSPPDSHSGNTIYF

len: 18
j_gene: TRBJ2-1
abundance: -
v_gene: TRBV13
d_gene: -
CDR3nt: TGTGCCAGCAGCCAGTCCACGGGACTCCAAAAATCCTACAATGAGCAGTTCTTC
CDR3aa: CASSQSTGLQKSYNEQFF

len: 14
j_gene: TRBJ1-1
abundance: -
v_gene: TRBV6-6
d_gene: -
CDR3nt: TGTGCCAGCAGTTACCCCGGCCGAGGGTCTGAAGCTTTCTTT
CDR3aa: CASSYPGRGSEAFF

len: 14
j_gene: TRBJ2-7
abundance: -
v_gene: TRBV19
d_gene: TRBD1
CDR3nt: TGTGCCAGTTCTCCGGGACAGAAAACCTACGAGCAGTACTTC
CDR3aa: CASSPGQKTYEQYF

len: 16
j_gene: TRBJ2-1
abundance: -
v_gene: TRBV27
d_gene: TRBD2
CDR3nt: TGTGCCAGCGGACGAATGGGGGTGGGAGGGCACAATGAGCAGTTCTTC
CDR3aa: CASGRMGVGGHNEQFF

len: 17
j_gene: TRBJ2-2
abundance: once
v_gene: TRBV7-9
d_gene: -
CDR3nt: TGTGCCAGCAGCCCAGAGGGGGCGCGGAGGGACACCGGGGAGCTGTTTTTT
CDR3aa: CASSPEGARRDTGELFF

len: 19
j_gene: TRBJ2-7
abundance: -
v_gene: TRBV7-6
d_gene: TRBD1
CDR3nt: TGTGCCAGCAGCCAACAGGGGGCGGGAAGCGCCACTTCGGGTTACGAGCAGTACTTC
CDR3aa: CASSQQGAGSATSGYEQYF

len: 14
j_gene: TRBJ1-6
abundance: -
v_gene: TRBV25-1
d_gene: TRBD1
CDR3nt: TGTGCCAGCACCCCTCGGGACAGTAATTCACCCCTCCACTTT
CDR3aa: CASTPRDSNSPLHF

len: 17
j_gene: TRBJ2-1
abundance: -
v_gene: TRBV19
d_gene: TRBD1
CDR3nt: TGTGCCAGTAGTTCGTCCGGACAGGGGATATCCCACAATGAGCAGTTCTTC
CDR3aa: CASSSSGQGISHNEQFF

len: 15
j_gene: TRBJ1-1
abundance: -
v_gene: TRBV19
d_gene: TRBD1
CDR3nt: TGTGCCAGTAGTATAGGACAGGGCATGAACACTGAAGCTTTCTTT
CDR3aa: CASSIGQGMNTEAFF

len: 14
j_gene: TRBJ2-7
abundance: -
v_gene: TRBV5-1
d_gene: -
CDR3nt: TGCGCCAGCAGCTTGGTTGGCCTCTCCTACGAGCAGTACTTC
CDR3aa: CASSLVGLSYEQYF

len: 14
j_gene: TRBJ2-1
abundance: -
v_gene: TRBV6-5
d_gene: TRBD2
CDR3nt: TGTGCCAGCAGTAGGACTAGCGGGTACAATGAGCAGTTCTTC
CDR3aa: CASSRTSGYNEQFF

len: 17
j_gene: TRBJ1-2
abundance: -
v_gene: TRBV19
d_gene: TRBD1
CDR3nt: TGTGCCAGTAGTAGGGGACAGGCCCGTATCCCGGAGTATGGCTACACCTTC
CDR3aa: CASSRGQARIPEYGYTF

len: 15
j_gene: TRBJ1-1
abundance: -
v_gene: TRBV24-1
d_gene: -
CDR3nt: TGTGCCACCAGTGACTCAAAAAGGGGGGGGAGAAGAGCTTTCTTT
CDR3aa: CATSDSKRGGRRAFF

len: 15
j_gene: TRBJ2-7
abundance: -
v_gene: TRBV6-2/TRBV6-3
d_gene: TRBD1
CDR3nt: TGTGCCAGCAGTTACGGGGGAGACAGGGCCCACGAGCAGTACTTC
CDR3aa: CASSYGGDRAHEQYF

len: 16
j_gene: TRBJ2-1
abundance: -
v_gene: TRBV19
d_gene: TRBD2
CDR3nt: TGTGCCAGTAGTATTACCCTAGCGGGAGAATGGAATGAGCAGTTCTTC
CDR3aa: CASSITLAGEWNEQFF

len: 15
j_gene: TRBJ1-2
abundance: few
v_gene: TRBV5-4
d_gene: -
CDR3nt: TGTGCCAGCAGCTTGGTGCTAGCAGGAAAATATGGCTACACCTTC
CDR3aa: CASSLVLAGKYGYTF

len: 13
j_gene: TRBJ1-3
abundance: -
v_gene: TRBV29-1
d_gene: TRBD1
CDR3nt: TGCAGCGTGGGGACAGGGATGGGAAACACCATATATTTT
CDR3aa: CSVGTGMGNTIYF

len: 18
j_gene: TRBJ1-3
abundance: few
v_gene: TRBV7-6
d_gene: TRBD1
CDR3nt: TGTGCCAGCAGCTTAGAGGGCAGGGGGTCGTGGTCTGGAAACACCATATATTTT
CDR3aa: CASSLEGRGSWSGNTIYF

len: 13
j_gene: TRBJ2-3
abundance: once
v_gene: TRBV6-6
d_gene: -
CDR3nt: TGTGCCAGCAGTAGAGACAGTAGAGATACGCAGTATTTT
CDR3aa: CASSRDSRDTQYF

len: 15
j_gene: TRBJ2-7
abundance: -
v_gene: TRBV3-1/TRBV3-2
d_gene: TRBD2
CDR3nt: TGTGCCAGCAGCCATGGGACTAGCGGGATCGACGAGCAGTACTTC
CDR3aa: CASSHGTSGIDEQYF

len: 12
j_gene: TRBJ2-1
abundance: once
v_gene: TRBV6-1
d_gene: TRBD1
CDR3nt: TGTGCCAGCAGTGAACCAGGGGGTGAGCAGTTCTTC
CDR3aa: CASSEPGGEQFF